A selection of T cell receptor beta chains follows, all from one sample in a study of cytomegalovirus exposure and HLA in healthy donors. Sequenced by immunoSEQ multiplex PCR; TCRdb stores in-frame clones only, minus some. The sample has roughly 240,000 clones, more than 75% seen once. The sequenced sample was PBMCs. The receptors originated from a woman aged 40-49 years in good health and CMV-seropositive. Each CDR3 is given with its conserved first and last residue. A D gene is named only where the DNA matches it firmly. Part of the rows lack a size; the others show once, few, many or a class for expanded clones.

D gene,V gene,J gene,clone size,CDR3 protein,CDR3 DNA
.,TRBV2,TRBJ1-1,.,CASSGTNSGNTEAFF,TGTGCCAGCAGTGGGACAAACTCCGGGAACACTGAAGCTTTCTTT
TRBD2,TRBV7-9,TRBJ2-5,few,CASSFPLAGGETQYF,TGTGCCAGCAGCTTCCCCCTAGCGGGAGGGGAGACCCAGTACTTC
.,TRBV9,TRBJ2-1,.,CASSVSGQGLYNEQFF,TGTGCCAGCAGCGTAAGCGGGCAGGGCCTTTACAATGAGCAGTTCTTC
.,TRBV7-9,TRBJ1-5,once,CASSATEYQPQHF,TGTGCCAGCAGCGCCACAGAGTATCAGCCCCAGCATTTT
TRBD2,TRBV15,TRBJ2-6,.,CATSRGGVPAGANVLTF,TGTGCCACCAGCCGGGGGGGGGTTCCGGCTGGGGCCAACGTCCTGACTTTC
TRBD1,TRBV28,TRBJ1-2,.,CASSPGTGVFGYTF,TGTGCCAGCAGTCCCGGGACAGGGGTTTTTGGCTACACCTTC
TRBD1,TRBV11-2,TRBJ2-3,.,CASSVDRGTDTQYF,TGTGCCAGCAGTGTGGACAGGGGCACAGATACGCAGTATTTT
.,TRBV12-5,TRBJ1-2,.,CASGLVSQLRGYTF,TGTGCTAGTGGTTTGGTCAGTCAATTGAGGGGCTACACCTTC
TRBD1,TRBV7-9,TRBJ1-5,.,CASSSAGDRDQPQHF,TGTGCCAGCAGCTCGGCTGGGGACAGGGATCAGCCCCAGCATTTT
TRBD2,TRBV6-6,TRBJ2-7,.,CASSRTSGYEQYF,TGTGCCAGCAGTCGGACTAGCGGTTACGAGCAGTACTTC
.,TRBV6-5,TRBJ1-2,.,CASSYSNSYGYTF,TGTGCCAGCAGTTACTCGAACAGCTATGGCTACACCTTC
.,TRBV5-4,TRBJ2-1,once,CASSLPQGIGEQFF,TGTGCCAGCAGCTTGCCGCAGGGGATCGGTGAGCAGTTCTTC
TRBD1,TRBV7-2,TRBJ2-5,.,CASSLGRQGRVETQYF,TGTGCCAGCAGCTTAGGCCGACAGGGAAGGGTGGAGACCCAGTACTTC
.,TRBV19,TRBJ1-2,.,CASSLTGYGYTF,TGTGCCAGTAGTCTGACAGGCTATGGCTACACCTTC
.,TRBV5-1,TRBJ2-1,.,CASSLGREQFF,TGCGCCAGCAGCTTGGGGAGGGAGCAGTTCTTC
.,TRBV11-3,TRBJ2-2,.,CASSPRRTPENTGELFF,TGTGCCAGCAGTCCAAGGCGGACACCGGAGAACACCGGGGAGCTGTTTTTT
TRBD2,TRBV9,TRBJ2-3,.,CASSVALAASTDTQYF,TGTGCCAGCAGCGTAGCCCTAGCGGCTAGCACAGATACGCAGTATTTT
.,TRBV20-1,TRBJ2-5,.,CSASGETQYF,TGCAGTGCTAGCGGGGAGACCCAGTACTTC
TRBD1,TRBV6-5,TRBJ1-2,.,CASRGTGYYGYTF,TGTGCCAGCAGGGGGACAGGGTACTATGGCTACACCTTC
TRBD2,TRBV27,TRBJ2-3,.,CASSLSGGYTDTQYF,TGTGCCAGCAGTCTAAGCGGGGGTTACACAGATACGCAGTATTTT
TRBD2,TRBV19,TRBJ2-3,once,CASKPQGLAGSTDTQYF,TGTGCCAGTAAACCTCAAGGACTAGCGGGGAGCACAGATACGCAGTATTTT
TRBD1,TRBV7-2,TRBJ1-2,.,CASSLEQGFGYGYTF,TGTGCCAGCAGCTTAGAACAGGGGTTCGGCTATGGCTACACCTTC
.,TRBV15,TRBJ2-2,.,CATKGTSNPGELFF,TGTGCCACCAAAGGGACATCCAACCCCGGGGAGCTGTTTTTT
TRBD2,TRBV29-1,TRBJ2-7,once,CSVEDRGGSYEQYF,TGCAGCGTTGAAGATCGGGGGGGCTCCTACGAGCAGTACTTC
.,TRBV10-1,TRBJ2-3,.,CASSESTADTQYF,TGCGCCAGCAGTGAGTCGACAGCAGATACGCAGTATTTT
TRBD2,TRBV4-3,TRBJ2-1,few,CASSGLAGVEQFF,TGCGCCAGCAGCGGACTAGCGGGGGTTGAGCAGTTCTTC